The entry below describes one TCR beta chain. This record comes from a study of blood T cell dynamics during melanoma immunotherapy. The wider study: Metastatic melanoma patients received first-line pembrolizumab or nivolumab plus ipilimumab.

Sequenced by immunoSEQ multiplex PCR; TCRdb stores in-frame clones only, minus some. The table lists roughly 8,900 clones, around 90% of them singletons. Time point described: week 3, after first cycle of checkpoint inhibitor. CDR1 and CDR2 from the germline V gene are SGHTA and FQGNSA. This CDR3 region has 13 residues. The germline V and J ends were trimmed by 1 base and 4 bases, with 7 bases remaining between them. The chain links TRBV7-2 to TRBJ1-2, with D maybe TRBD1 (6 bases). The TCR comes from a human donor with melanoma. Material: blood, obtained from a patient treated with checkpoint blockade. The CDR3 coding sequence is TGTGCCAGCAGCTTAGAACAGGGCTATGGCTACACCTTC. Amino acids: CASSLEQGYGYTF.